This TCR beta chain emerged from a study of CD8 T cells in ankylosing spondylitis. A quantitative 5'-RACE method, one with molecular barcodes, was used to make TCR beta libraries. TCRdb itself ran the 5' RACE reads through MiXCR, one entry per CDR3 protein. Of around 39,000 distinct CDR3 sequences listed, about 10% are singletons. Overall study results and limits: Prior literature has documented some motif variants in synovial fluid and blood from reactive arthritis. As reported, disease-linked clones showed significant enrichment in matched ankylosing spondylitis synovial fluid. Characteristic of ankylosing spondylitis blood, it appeared, was a TCR beta motif comprising several highly homologous variants.

CDR3 size: 15 residues. The ends were cut back, 5 bases at V and 0 bases at J, with 15 bases in the middle. CDR1 and CDR2 from the germline V gene are SGHDT and YYEEEE. This clonotype came up a few times. As yet, its antigen is unknown. The V gene is TRBV5-6, the J gene TRBJ2-7; either TRBD1 or TRBD2 may supply D (5 bases each). Sequencing was carried out using synovial fluid, either unsorted or a sorted T cell fraction (not recorded which). This receptor was identified in a male donor with ankylosing spondylitis. CDR3 loop: CASRSGTASSYEQYF. The CDR3 bases are TGTGCCAGCAGGTCCGGGACGGCGAGCTCCTACGAGCAGTACTTC.